One and the same sample provided the 9 T cell receptor beta chains below, sequenced in a study of identical twins. Each CDR3 protein is one row after TCRdb ran MiXCR on the 5' RACE reads. The sample holds 450,000 or so distinct CDR3 sequences, more than 13% seen once. These data also featured in a second study, about yellow fever vaccine responses in identical twins.

The sequencing input was CD4+ T cells sorted from blood. The receptors here all came from a woman younger than 35 in good health.

This clonotype has a count of ten or more. The chain links TRBV5-1 to TRBJ2-3, with D uncertain. The ends were cut back, 4 bases at V and 3 bases at J, with 6 bases in the middle. From germline, CDR1 is SGHRS and CDR2 YFSETQ. This CDR3 is 12 amino acids long. CDR3 DNA: TGCGCCAGCAGCACCAATACAGATACGCAGTATTTT. Translated, it gives CASSTNTDTQYF.

The chain has TRBV20-1 and TRBJ1-5, with D tentatively TRBD1 (6 bases). The ends were cut back, 1 base at V and 2 bases at J, with 9 bases in the middle. The CDR3 loop spans 14 amino acids. Looked up from germline, CDR1 is DFQATT and CDR2 is SNEGSKA (reference sequence). CDR3 protein: CSARAGAGNQPQHF. The CDR3 DNA sequence: TGCAGTGCTAGAGCAGGGGCTGGCAATCAGCCCCAGCATTTT.

This clonotype came up a few times. This chain joins TRBV6-5 and TRBJ2-7; 12 nucleotides line up with TRBD2. The V gene end was trimmed by 0 bases and the J gene end by 5 bases; junction bases not matched to a gene: 2. The CDR3 extends over 15 amino acids. CDR1 and CDR2 (germline): MNHEY, SVGAGI. CDR3 coding DNA: TGTGCCAGCAGTTACTCGACTAGCGGGAGTCACGAGCAGTACTTC. Its translation is CASSYSTSGSHEQYF.

This clonotype has just a few counts. The chain links TRBV6-5 to TRBJ2-1, with 10 bases aligning to TRBD1. Per the germline V gene, CDR1 is MNHEY and CDR2 is SVGAGI. With 2 bases clipped from V and 12 bases from J, the junction kept 7 bases outside the gene matches. This CDR3 region has 14 residues. The CDR3 nucleotides are TGTGCCAGCAGTTACGACAGGGGGCGCTTAGGGCAGTTCTTC. This translates into CASSYDRGRLGQFF.

V and J are TRBV7-9 and TRBJ2-6, with 11 bases that match TRBD1. Looked up from germline, CDR1 is SEHNR and CDR2 is FQNEAQ (reference sequence). V lost 5 bases, J lost 3 bases, and 6 bases stayed unmatched. This CDR3 is built from 17 residues. The CDR3 DNA follows: TGTGCCAGCAGCACCGGACAGGGGGCTTTTGGGGCCAACGTCCTGACTTTC. Encoded protein: CASSTGQGAFGANVLTF.

This clonotype was detected ten times or more. The V gene is TRBV12-3 or TRBV12-4, the J gene TRBJ2-1; 12 bases agree with TRBD2. CDR3 length: 18 residues. Germline trimming cut 7 bases from V and 6 bases from J; bases unmatched to any gene: 16. CDR3 in DNA: TGTGCCAGCACTTTTCCCACTAGCGGGAGGCCCGGGGGCAATGAGCAGTTCTTC. This sequence encodes CASTFPTSGRPGGNEQFF.

This clonotype was found a few times. The chain combines TRBV24-1 with TRBJ2-5, with D possibly being TRBD2 (6 bases). This CDR3 spans 13 amino acids. The V and J ends lost 4 bases and 4 bases respectively, with 9 bases between them. CDR1 and CDR2 from the germline V gene are KGHDR and SFDVKD. DNA for the CDR3: TGTGCCACCAGTGACGGCGGGGCAGAGACCCAGTACTTC. Translating gives CATSDGGAETQYF.

Only a few counts were recorded for this clonotype. V gene TRBV3-1 combines with J gene TRBJ2-7; D is possibly TRBD1 (6 bases). The V end was cut by 1 base, the J end by 6 bases, with 16 bases between. Germline lookup yields CDR1 LGHDT and CDR2 YNNKEL (reference sequence). The CDR3 length is 15 residues. The CDR3 DNA sequence: TGTGCCAGCAGCCAAGTCAGGGGTTCCACCTCCGAGCAGTACTTC. This gives the protein CASSQVRGSTSEQYF.

This clonotype was recorded a few times. This chain joins TRBV6-6 and TRBJ1-1; TRBD1 matches 7 bases. This CDR3 region has 12 residues. Losses at the gene ends were 4 bases for V and 6 bases for J; bases not matched to a gene: 2. CDR1 is MNHNY, CDR2 SVGAGI, per germline (reference sequence). The CDR3 loop reads CASSSQGSEAFF. The CDR3 region has the DNA TGTGCCAGCAGTTCACAGGGGTCTGAAGCTTTCTTT.